Below, 2 T cell receptor beta chains from the same sample are listed, as sequenced in a study of graft-versus-host responses after intestinal transplantation. Sequencing was performed with immunoSEQ multiplex PCR; in TCRdb, only in-frame clones are kept and a portion is missing. The top ten hold approximately 1.6% of the sample, which has just over 20,000 clones, 40% to 50% seen once. Researchers placed approximately 200,000 CFSE-labeled responder cells in culture with approximately 200,000 irradiated, violet-dye-labeled stimulator cells. The specimen comprised alloreactive CD8+ T cells from a mixed lymphocyte reaction culture, sampled before intestinal transplant. Documented subset: CFSE-low proliferating T cells sorted from roughly 6-day pre-transplant mixed lymphocyte reaction (GvH or HvG direction). The receptor set was obtained from a human patient who received an intestinal transplant.

The gene calls are TRBV9 and TRBJ2-7; D remains ambiguous. Deletions cut 2 bases from V and 5 bases from J, with 20 bases between. The CDR3 is 16 amino acids. Germline CDR1 is SGDLS and CDR2 is YYNGEE. The CDR3 protein is CASSVGSLISVHEQYF. In nucleotides, the CDR3 is TGTGCCAGCAGCGTGGGGTCCCTAATTTCGGTCCACGAGCAGTACTTC.

J is TRBJ2-6 and V is TRBV5-1, with D hard to call. Germline V CDR1 and CDR2: SGHRS, YFSETQ. The V end was cut by 4 bases, the J end by 0 bases, with 17 bases between. The CDR3 runs 18 residues. The CDR3 here is CASSPLQSLTSGANVLTF. The CDR3 DNA sequence: TGCGCCAGCAGCCCCCTACAGAGCCTCACCTCTGGGGCCAACGTCCTGACTTTC.